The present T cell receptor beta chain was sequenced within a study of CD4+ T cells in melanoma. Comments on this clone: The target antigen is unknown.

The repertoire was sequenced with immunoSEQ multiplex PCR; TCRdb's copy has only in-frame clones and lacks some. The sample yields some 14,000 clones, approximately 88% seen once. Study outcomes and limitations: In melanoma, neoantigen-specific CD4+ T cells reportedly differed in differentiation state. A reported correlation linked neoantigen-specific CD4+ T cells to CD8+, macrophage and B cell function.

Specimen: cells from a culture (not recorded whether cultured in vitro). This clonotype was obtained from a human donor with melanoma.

The chain's CDR3 is CSHGPEAQYF. DNA of the CDR3: TGCAGCCACGGGCCGGAGGCCCAGTACTTC. The V and J genes are TRBV29-1 and TRBJ2-5; D may be TRBD2 (5 bases). Germline V lookup: CDR1 SQVTM, CDR2 ANQGSEA. The V end lost 8 bases, the J end lost 9 bases, and 13 bases lay between the germline ends. The CDR3 totals 10 residues.